This T cell receptor beta chain derives from a study of CD8 T cells in Susac syndrome. The RNA input was roughly 0.45 to 1 ug, and it was reverse transcribed with random hexamers. TCRdb reprocessed the immunoSEQ multiplex PCR reads via MiXCR and lists one record per CDR3 protein. The sample contains around 130,000 distinct CDR3 sequences, roughly 94% of which appear only once. Germline V gene lookup returns CDR1 SQVTM and CDR2 ANQGSEA. CDR3 length: 11 residues. V gave up 4 bases and J gave up 3 bases, with 7 bases separating them. The receptor was isolated from a human donor in good health. This chain connects TRBV29-1 to TRBJ2-7; no definite D call. Sequenced material: CD4+ T cells from PBMCs. CDR3 nucleotide sequence: TGCAGCGTTGCCGACAACTACGAGCAGTACTTC. This translates into CSVADNYEQYF.